This T cell receptor (beta chain) was captured in a study of cytomegalovirus exposure and HLA in healthy donors (dated by TCRdb to the late 2010s). Turning to the overall study: An earlier analysis of under 600 of the donors reported roughly 270 Gb of sequence data and some 120 million unique TCR beta sequences from some 180 million T cells. An early release that covered about 640 HLA-typed donors contained 250 to 350 gigabases of sequencing data and 80 million or so unique TCR sequences. Of the 398 genotyped donors, 70% to 90% were placed in the genetic ancestry cluster associated with self-reported Caucasian donors. The study aimed to test whether cataloging public T cell receptors could reveal signatures of past pathogen exposure. The study used immunosequencing to profile the T cell repertoires of 670 or so subjects and linked those repertoires to cytomegalovirus serostatus. In addition to the first cohort of 500 to 850 subjects, a separate validation cohort of about 120 different subjects was used. The study combined high-throughput TCR immunosequencing, statistical association of individual TCRs with disease status, and machine learning to predict cytomegalovirus infection status. A later analysis re-examined previously published TCR beta repertoires from roughly 720 donors and added high-resolution HLA genotyping to investigate patterns of TCR occurrence. The later analysis used no new phenotypic data to find candidate immune exposures, relying instead on TCR beta sequences and their occurrence across donors. An earlier analysis of nearly 600 of the donors applied high-throughput TCR beta sequencing to assess whether each TCR beta V gene segment acted as functional or pseudogenic. Donor age, sex, ethnicity and CMV serostatus were compiled together with the repertoire data. A later genetic analysis used genome-wide SNP genotypes for about three fifths of the 666 donors, treating that subset as a discovery cohort. All discovery cohort repertoires had been generated using a single sequencing platform. Both class I and class II loci were covered by HLA typing, at four-digit resolution. Typing coverage varied by locus: about 620-630 donors for A, B, C, DRB1 and DQB1; roughly 510 for DQA1; 600 to 610 for DPA1; roughly 470 for DPB1. Because of strong linkage in the cohort, roughly five DR-DQ haplotypes were treated as single units for association and clustering. Among 300 to 500 genotyped donors of the cohort, an average of about 220,000 unique TCR beta nucleotide sequences was sequenced per donor, of which about 18% were non-productive. The full study reports these points: Because some donors lacked HLA typing at each locus, the association tests relied only on the typed subset. A later analysis found that HLA-associated TCR beta chains were more clonally expanded and had lower generation probabilities than equally common non-associated chains. A further reported finding was that TCR beta sequences accurately predicted the HLA-A and HLA-B alleles for most subjects in the first cohort. At a false discovery rate of 0.05, a later analysis linked 16,000 or so TCR beta sequences to specific HLA alleles. A total of 150 or so TCR beta chains were listed by the study as associated with cytomegalovirus. Seventeen rarely observed V segments, including chromosome 9 orphons, were excluded from the earlier analysis of several hundred of the donors because counts were too low. The cohort was sequenced for TCR beta chains only, and without alpha or paired-chain data the features that could be detected were limited. In a later genetic analysis, fewer N-insertions in productive TCRs were reported among donors in an Asian-associated ancestry cluster than the approximately 670-donor mean. In vitro tests confirmed that a few of the cytomegalovirus-associated TCR beta chains recognize cytomegalovirus antigens. Roughly uniform sequencing depth across donors was assumed in presence/absence analyses, although this assumption may not hold. Most CMV-associated TCR beta chains appeared to be HLA-restricted in a later analysis, and the HLA associations seemed to be driven largely by CMV exposure. The classifier was reported to diagnose cytomegalovirus status with high specificity and sensitivity in both the original and validation cohorts. For the cohort, immune exposure information was limited to CMV serostatus. Assigning TCR associations to individual alleles was difficult when HLA alleles, especially DR and DQ, strongly co-occurred. Several of the top co-occurrence clusters appeared to be linked to parvovirus B19, influenza, CMV and Epstein-Barr virus, according to a later analysis. An earlier analysis of around 500 of the donors showed that most TCR beta V segments appeared in productive rearrangements either about 87% or about 30% of the time, which broadly matched IMGT annotations. The sequencing pipeline was judged likely to have produced a cluster of highly shared sequence variants as a technical artifact. A later analysis found that TCR association rates varied across HLA loci, with DRB1 alleles showing the most associated TCRs and HLA-C alleles the fewest. Linkage disequilibrium might explain the correlated functional status among segregating V segments, but an unknown experimental factor could not be excluded. According to the authors, the approach could potentially be generalized to other disease states and immunological phenotypes. Across donors, most TCR sequences were observed very rarely, whereas some public TCRs were present in many individuals. A later genetic analysis associated a missense DCLRE1C variant with V-gene and J-gene trimming of TCR beta chains, and an independent cohort replicated the association.

The cohort was made up of 666 healthy bone marrow donors. At the time of sampling, every cohort member was nominally healthy, though immune exposures that went unrecorded were likely present. The donor was CMV seronegative and was included in the group of around 320 seronegative cohort members. A peripheral blood sample was provided by each donor, and peripheral blood mononuclear cells were used for TCR beta sequencing. Genomic DNA was extracted from the blood cell samples with the Qiagen DNeasy Blood Extraction Kit. Comments on this clone: Its antigen has not been determined. No base qualities exist here, and no much larger clone lies one base off it.

The method was the immunoSEQ multiplex PCR assay. For the multiplex PCR, a mixture combining 60 forward primers for TCR Vbeta segments and 13 reverse primers for TCR Jbeta segments was used. The CDR3 region of rearranged TCR beta genes was amplified from genomic DNA by a multiplex PCR assay. The Illumina HiSeq System was used to sequence the amplified TCR beta libraries as 87-base-pair reads. From the authors' description of their analysis: In a later analysis, some 80 million unique TCR beta chains were counted across the approximately 620 repertoires, and around 11 million of these chains were shared by at least two donors. A nearest-neighbor algorithm error-corrected the raw reads and collapsed the reads into unique sequences, merging closely related sequences to remove PCR and sequencing errors. CDR3 sequences were aligned to IMGT reference sequences to assign V, D and J gene segments. For a sequence to be retained, at least a six-nucleotide match to both a V gene segment and a J gene segment was required. Rearrangements were classified as productive when the CDR3 lacked stop codons and remained in frame with V and J, and all other rearrangements were classified as non-productive. Following IMGT convention, CDR3 was defined as the stretch from the second conserved V-encoded cysteine up to the conserved J-encoded phenylalanine. The earlier analysis of 587 of the donors excluded any sequence lacking an unambiguous match to a single V gene segment. An earlier analysis of 450 to 650 of the donors called V segments functional above 56.7% productive rearrangements and segregating when the between-donor standard deviation exceeded 5%. A statistical classification framework was built for diagnosing cytomegalovirus status from the catalog of TCR beta chain sequences. In a later analysis, V and J genes were assigned by comparing TCR nucleotide sequences against IMGT/GENE-DB human TR gene sequences. In a later analysis, CDR3 sequences and most-parsimonious VDJ recombination scenarios were assigned using the TCRdist pipeline. In a later analysis, every TCR beta chain was defined by the combination of its CDR3 amino acid sequence and its V-gene family, and reads without a unique V-gene family were dropped. To address suspected cross-contamination and a sequencing artifact, a later analysis removed roughly 580 highly shared, low-generation-probability nucleotide sequences. For each public chain, a later analysis derived a clonal expansion index from normalized ranks of inferred template counts within each repertoire. In a later analysis, generation probabilities were computed with a VDJ recombination model fitted to out-of-frame rearrangements, and the resulting probabilities were checked against IGoR. Hypergeometric tests were used in a later analysis to score TCR-TCR, TCR-HLA and TCR-CMV co-occurrence, with a repertoire-size bias correction applied to the TCR pairs. False discovery rates were estimated in a later analysis by permuting HLA or CMV assignments 20 times. In a later analysis, co-occurring TCRs were grouped using DBSCAN, and TCRdist sequence similarity was added for clustering within HLA-allele-positive subsets. For co-occurrence clustering, repertoires with fewer than 30,000 or more than 120,000 public chains were excluded, along with roughly 5 repertoires with anomalous nucleotide sharing. In its TCRdb copy, this immuneACCESS table keeps in-frame sequences only and misses some clones. Where compared with another copy, unresolved V genes explain less than half of these, and the others have no known cause. V, J and clone size are taken as reported in that table, and D and trimming were inferred from the DNA itself. This sample is represented by fewer than 90,000 clones; about 80% of them were singletons. 1.4% of the sample is held by the ten biggest clonotypes.

The receptor was derived from a male donor in good health and CMV-seronegative. The specimen sequenced was PBMCs.

The nucleotides read TGTGCCAGCAGTTACTCGAGCCGGGATCAGCCCCAGCATTTT. This translates into CASSYSSRDQPQHF. In this chain, TRBV6-5 is recombined with TRBJ1-5; a confident D gene designation cannot be given. Reading the germline V gene gives CDR1 MNHEY and CDR2 SVGAGI. From its cysteine to its phenylalanine, the CDR3 spans 14 amino acids. The only DNA kept is the CDR3, 42 bases in frame from the first base. V is clipped by 0 bases and J by 5 bases, and the sequence between their germline boundaries is 8 bases long.